This T cell receptor beta chain was found in a study of shared clonotypes between healthy human individuals. Overall study: CD4 naive cells filled three plates per donor, CD4 memory three, CD8 naive two and CD8 memory one.

At a deep level, the assay was run. Once extracted for a subset, genomic DNA was divided evenly among several immunoSEQ plates. Replicate PCRs run on sorted subsets employed 200 to 250 ng DNA, 25,000 to 35,000 T cell genomes. Sequenced by immunoSEQ multiplex PCR; TCRdb stores in-frame clones only, minus some. The table has around 940,000 clones, approximately 76% seen once. This CDR3 is 13 amino acids long. V shed 2 bases and J shed 6 bases, with 7 bases lying between them. Per the germline V gene, CDR1 is SGHDN and CDR2 is FVKESK. V usage is TRBV14 and J usage is TRBJ2-2; tentative D call: TRBD2 (6 bases). Source material: memory CD4+ T cells sorted from blood. Subset indicated: CD45RA-negative fraction. The sequence came from a man younger than 35 in good health. The DNA for the CDR3 is TGTGCCAGCAGCCAAAGGGAGGCCGGGGAGCTGTTTTTT. Translated: CASSQREAGELFF. Drawing the rest from reference TRBV14 and TRBJ2-2, the complete variable domain is EAGVTQFPSHSVIEKGQTVTLRCDPISGHDNLYWYRRVMGKEIKFLLHFVKESKQDESGMPNNRFLAERTGGTYSTLKVQPAELEDSGVYFCASSQREAGELFFGEGSRLTVL.